The sequence of this TCR beta chain was determined in a study of CD8+CD57+ T cells in acquired aplastic anemia. About the study: The average for DNA from sorted CD4+ and CD8+ cells was 3.2 ug.

Researchers used genomic DNA as the template to profile TCR beta VDJ and CDR3. TCRdb reprocessed the reads via MiXCR and lists one record per CDR3 protein. The sample lists about 160,000 distinct CDR3 sequences, roughly 48% occurring once. Regarding the study as a whole: Sharing between patients and controls was observed for around 30 CD8+ CDR3 sequences. Levels of CD8+ Simpson's diversity were not significantly distinct in patients versus controls.

Patients picked for sequencing had shown CD8+CD57+ cell expansion detected by flow cytometry. Germline V gene data show CDR1 as SNHLY and CDR2 as FYNNEI. V shed 6 bases and J shed 5 bases, with 11 bases lying between them. The CDR3 loop spans 12 amino acids. Worth noting for this clonotype: The antigen remains unidentified.

V usage is TRBV2 and J usage is TRBJ2-7; D uncertain. Source material: sorted CD4+, CD8+, or CD8+CD57+ T cells (not recorded which) from PBMCs. The clonotype comes from a human donor with aplastic anemia. The DNA for the CDR3 is TGTGCCAGCAGCTCGACACGGAACGAGCAGTACTTC. This codes for CASSSTRNEQYF.